The rows below give T cell receptor beta chains drawn from one sample of a study of blood T cells in healthy people across ages. TCRdb passed the 5' RACE reads through MiXCR, listing each CDR3 protein once. The sample has about 650,000 distinct CDR3 sequences; about a third are singletons. Sequencing was performed on blood. These receptors were collected from a woman of 80 years or more in good health. Each CDR3 is given with its conserved first and last residue. Each record gives: clone size, D gene, V gene, J gene, CDR3 DNA, CDR3 protein. D genes are given only for firm matches. Clone size is not always given. Where it is, it says once, few, many or a class for expanded clones.

many,-,TRBV6-5,TRBJ2-6,TGTGCCAGCAGCCGCCCGGGACCTGGGGCCAACGTCCTGACTTTC,CASSRPGPGANVLTF
-,TRBD2,TRBV29-1,TRBJ2-4,TGCAGCGTGGAAACTAGCGGGAGCAACATTCAGTACTTC,CSVETSGSNIQYF
many,-,TRBV7-9,TRBJ2-5,TGTGCCAGCAGCTTAGCGGGAGATAGGGAGACCCAGTACTTC,CASSLAGDRETQYF
-,-,TRBV4-2,TRBJ1-1,TGTGCCAGCAGCGAGAGGGAGGGCTCTAGGACTGAAGCTTTCTTT,CASSEREGSRTEAFF
many,TRBD2,TRBV20-1,TRBJ2-1,TGCAGTGCTAGAGATTTAGGCTTGGCGGGGGGGCTCTACAATGAGCAGTTCTTC,CSARDLGLAGGLYNEQFF
many,TRBD2,TRBV7-2,TRBJ2-3,TGTGCCAGCAGCCCCCCTAGCGGGGCGGGAGATACGCAGTATTTT,CASSPPSGAGDTQYF
-,TRBD1,TRBV20-1,TRBJ1-1,TGCAGTGCTAGGTGGACCAGACAGGGTTCTATGAACACTGAAGCTTTCTTT,CSARWTRQGSMNTEAFF
many,-,TRBV20-1,TRBJ2-1,TGCAGTGCTAGACACCTGACTAGACTATATGAGCAGTTCTTC,CSARHLTRLYEQFF
-,TRBD1,TRBV24-1,TRBJ2-7,TGTGCCACCAGTGCAGGGGGACAGGGAGGCAATGAGCAGTACTTC,CATSAGGQGGNEQYF
many,-,TRBV7-3,TRBJ2-1,TGTGCCAGCAGCCCTGGGAGCTCCTACAATGAGCAGTTCTTC,CASSPGSSYNEQFF
many,TRBD1,TRBV9,TRBJ2-1,TGTGCCAGCAGCGTGACAGGGGGCTCCTACAATGAGCAGTTCTTC,CASSVTGGSYNEQFF
many,-,TRBV15,TRBJ2-5,TGTGCCACCAGCGGTTTTCGTACGGAAGAGACCCAGTACTTC,CATSGFRTEETQYF
-,-,TRBV4-2,TRBJ2-1,TGTGCCAGCAGCCAAGAGGCAGTTGCGGGCAACAATGAGCAGTTCTTC,CASSQEAVAGNNEQFF
many,-,TRBV28,TRBJ1-2,TGTGCCAGCAGTTTAGAGACAAAGACTAGAGGCTACACCTTC,CASSLETKTRGYTF
many,-,TRBV3-1,TRBJ2-7,TGTGCCAGCAGCCAAGGACCGGGACTCAAGATCTACGAGCAGTACTTC,CASSQGPGLKIYEQYF
-,TRBD1,TRBV7-2,TRBJ2-3,TGTGCCAGCAGCATTGGGACAGCTGACTATGCAGATACGCAGTATTTT,CASSIGTADYADTQYF
few,-,TRBV6-5,TRBJ1-1,TGTGCCAGCAGCCTACTAGTCGGGGGGAACACTGAAGCTTTCTTT,CASSLLVGGNTEAFF
many,-,TRBV7-9,TRBJ1-2,TGTGCCAGCACCCCGGACGGAAACTATGGCTACACCTTC,CASTPDGNYGYTF
-,TRBD2,TRBV20-1,TRBJ2-3,TGCAGTGCGGCGGGGGGATCTTTGGCAGATACGCAGTATTTT,CSAAGGSLADTQYF
-,-,TRBV28,TRBJ1-3,TGTGCCAGCAGTGCTCTACCGGGAAAAAACACCATATATTTT,CASSALPGKNTIYF
-,-,TRBV28,TRBJ2-5,TGTGCCAGCAGTTATGGGCGGCGGGGGCCAGGTGGCCAGTACTTC,CASSYGRRGPGGQYF
-,TRBD1,TRBV15,TRBJ2-1,TGTGCCACCAGCAGAGGACAGGGGAATGAGCAGTTCTTC,CATSRGQGNEQFF
many,-,TRBV6-1,TRBJ2-7,TGTGCCAGCAGTCCCCAGGGTTGGGTGTACGAGCAGTACTTC,CASSPQGWVYEQYF
many,TRBD1,TRBV5-1,TRBJ1-1,TGCGCCAGCAGCTTGGGACTCGGGACAGAGCTGAACACTGAAGCTTTCTTT,CASSLGLGTELNTEAFF
-,-,TRBV5-6,TRBJ1-1,TGTGCCAGCAGGAGGTATCGGGACACCGACACTGGAGCTTTCTTT,CASRRYRDTDTGAFF
-,TRBD1,TRBV28,TRBJ1-1,TGTGCCAGCAGACCAGGGGGATGGACTGAAGCTTTCTTT,CASRPGGWTEAFF
-,TRBD2,TRBV5-6,TRBJ2-1,TGTGCCAGCAGCTTGGGTGGCGGGAGGGCGTCAAGTGAGCAGTTCTTC,CASSLGGGRASSEQFF
many,-,TRBV6-6,TRBJ2-5,TGTGCCAGCAGTTTCCGAGGGGAGACCCAGTACTTC,CASSFRGETQYF
few,-,TRBV5-1,TRBJ2-3,TGCGCCAGTAGCCCCCGGGACAACGCAGATACGCAGTATTTT,CASSPRDNADTQYF
-,TRBD1,TRBV19,TRBJ1-5,TGTGCCAGTAGTATAACAGGGGGCGGACAGCCCCAGCATTTT,CASSITGGGQPQHF
-,-,TRBV7-9,TRBJ2-1,TGTGCCAGCAGCTTAGCGCTGGGCCAGTCCATCAATGAGCAGTTCTTC,CASSLALGQSINEQFF
many,TRBD1,TRBV6-6,TRBJ2-3,TGTGCCAGCAGTTACGGTCGACAGGGGGGATTTGGAGATACGCAGTATTTT,CASSYGRQGGFGDTQYF
-,TRBD1,TRBV20-1,TRBJ1-6,TGCAGTGCTAGGAAGCAGACAGGGGGCGATTCACCCCTCCACTTT,CSARKQTGGDSPLHF
-,TRBD1,TRBV11-1,TRBJ2-1,TGTGCCAGCAGCTTAGTTGGGACAGGTGTCGGGGCAAATGAGCAGTTCTTC,CASSLVGTGVGANEQFF
-,-,TRBV20-1,TRBJ1-1,TGCAGTGCCGGACGGAGAATGAACACTGAAGCTTTCTTT,CSAGRRMNTEAFF
few,-,TRBV7-2,TRBJ1-4,TGTGCCAGCAGCCCCACGGGGGGGCGGGAAAAACTGTTTTTT,CASSPTGGREKLFF
many,-,TRBV6-2/TRBV6-3,TRBJ2-7,TGTGCCAGCAGTTACTCGAAAGCCCGGAGTTACGAGCAGTACTTC,CASSYSKARSYEQYF
-,-,TRBV20-1,TRBJ2-5,TGCAGTGCTAGTAAGGCGGGGGCGCAAGAGACCCAGTACTTC,CSASKAGAQETQYF
many,-,TRBV29-1,TRBJ2-7,TGCAGCGTTGTCGTGGTATTTGGTTACGAGCAGTACTTC,CSVVVVFGYEQYF
many,-,TRBV12-3/TRBV12-4,TRBJ1-2,TGTGCCAGCAGTTTTGGGGAGAGCTATGGCTACACCTTC,CASSFGESYGYTF
once,TRBD1,TRBV7-9,TRBJ2-7,TGTGCCAGCAGCCCCGGGACAGGGAAGGTCGAGCAGTACTTC,CASSPGTGKVEQYF
-,-,TRBV14,TRBJ2-1,TGTACCAGCAGCCAAAGGTCCGCCGGGGGGCCCTACAATGAGCAGTTCTTC,CTSSQRSAGGPYNEQFF
-,-,TRBV12-3/TRBV12-4,TRBJ2-7,TGTGTCAGTACAGGGAGGGGTGAGCAGTACTTC,CVSTGRGEQYF
many,TRBD2,TRBV13,TRBJ2-3,TGTGCCAGCAGCTCCCTAGGGGAGGGGACAGATACGCAGTATTTT,CASSSLGEGTDTQYF
once,-,TRBV20-1,TRBJ2-7,TGCAGTGCTAGAGATCTTAGGGGTGACGAGCAGTACTTC,CSARDLRGDEQYF
-,TRBD2,TRBV20-1,TRBJ2-1,TGCAGTGCCCCTGAACTAGCGGGAGTCGATGAGCAGTTCTTC,CSAPELAGVDEQFF
-,TRBD2,TRBV5-1,TRBJ2-1,TGCGCCAGCAGCTTTTATTCCGGGGGGTCCTACAATGAACAGTTCTTC,CASSFYSGGSYNEQFF
many,TRBD2,TRBV5-5,TRBJ2-1,TGTGCCAGCAGCTGGGACACTAGCGGGGGCCGGGGTAATGAGCAGTTCTTC,CASSWDTSGGRGNEQFF